What follows are 15 T cell receptor beta chains derived from one specimen sequenced in a study of early T cells in non-severe SARS-CoV-2 infection. TCRdb processed the 5' RACE reads anew with MiXCR; each CDR3 protein has one entry. This sample yields tens of thousands of distinct CDR3 sequences, of which about an eighth are seen a single time; 1.3% belongs to the top ten. The sample consisted of whole blood. The receptors originated from an adult who was a healthcare worker with PCR-confirmed SARS-CoV-2 infection or an uninfected control (not recorded which).

This clonotype was recorded at least ten times. The chain joins TRBV20-1 to TRBJ1-5; D might be TRBD1 (6 bases). CDR1 DFQATT and CDR2 SNEGSKA come from the germline V gene (reference sequence). V lost 1 base and J 7 bases, leaving 17 bases between the germline ends. The CDR3 consists of 15 residues. For the CDR3, the DNA is TGCAGTGCTAGAGCAAATACAGGGTATTTCCAGCCCCAGCATTTT. Translated: CSARANTGYFQPQHF.

This clonotype was seen at least ten times. V and J are TRBV28 and TRBJ1-5; tentative D call: TRBD1 (6 bases). CDR1 MDHEN and CDR2 SYDVKM come from the germline V gene. There are 14 residues in the CDR3. V was pared by 7 bases and J by 6 bases, with 16 bases between. The DNA for the CDR3 is TGTGCCAGCACCCTCGAACAGGGTAGTCAGCCCCAGCATTTT. It specifies CASTLEQGSQPQHF. Together with reference TRBV28 and TRBJ1-5, the CDR3 gives the full variable domain: DVKVTQSSRYLVKRTGEKVFLECVQDMDHENMFWYRQDPGLGLRLIYFSYDVKMKEKGDIPEGYSVSREKKERFSLILESASTNQTSMYLCASTLEQGSQPQHFGDGTRLSIL.

This clonotype was observed many times. V gene TRBV10-3 combines with J gene TRBJ2-7, with TRBD2 matching over 7 bases. J lost 3 bases, V lost 6 bases, and 5 bases had no gene match. The CDR3 runs 13 residues. Looked up from germline, CDR1 is ENHRY and CDR2 is SYGVKD. The CDR3 DNA reads TGTGCCATCAGGGGCGGGGGAGACTACGAGCAGTACTTC. This sequence encodes CAIRGGGDYEQYF.

In its sample, this clonotype was seen many times. This sequence joins TRBV29-1 and TRBJ2-1; unclear D gene. The germline V and J ends were trimmed by 5 bases and 8 bases, with 19 bases remaining between them. The CDR3 runs 14 residues. Germline CDR1 reads SQVTM; CDR2 reads ANQGSEA. CDR3 DNA: TGCAGCGTTATCTGGGTGTCTCCGTTGGATGAGCAGTTCTTC. Amino acids: CSVIWVSPLDEQFF.

This sequence joins TRBV20-1 and TRBJ2-5; TRBD1 matches at 10 bases. J gave up 5 bases and V 0 bases, and 9 bases lay outside the gene matches. This CDR3 has 16 amino acids. CDR1 DFQATT and CDR2 SNEGSKA come from the germline V gene (reference sequence). The CDR3 DNA reads as TGCAGTGCTAGAGATGGACAGGGGGGTCTTGTGGAGACCCAGTACTTC. Its protein product is CSARDGQGGLVETQYF.

This clonotype was seen many times. A junction end diverges from the germline sequence, so it may reflect a read error. The V gene is TRBV19, the J gene TRBJ2-1, with 9 nucleotides matching TRBD2. The CDR3 is 16 residues long. Germline V gives CDR1 LNHDA, CDR2 SQIVND (reference sequence). The CDR3 DNA sequence: TGTGCCAGTAGTACCCCCAGGAGCGGGAGGTACAGTGAGCAGTTCTTC. Translation gives CASSTPRSGRYSEQFF.

There are many counts of this clonotype. J is TRBJ1-3 and V is TRBV7-2, with D possibly matching TRBD1 (6 bases). The CDR3 covers 14 residues. V shed 4 bases and J shed 7 bases, with 14 bases lying between them. Per the germline V gene, CDR1 is SGHTA and CDR2 is FQGNSA. CDR3 bases: TGTGCCAGCAGCTGGGGGGCTAATGGCAACACCATATATTTT. Protein sequence: CASSWGANGNTIYF.

This clonotype was observed many times. The rearrangement links TRBV7-9 to TRBJ2-7, with 8 positions matching TRBD1. From germline, CDR1 is SEHNR and CDR2 FQNEAQ (reference sequence). The V and J ends lost 3 bases and 1 base, in that order; junction bases with no gene match: 5. The CDR3 is 15 residues long. CDR3: CASSLIGQGSYEQYF. The CDR3 nucleotides are TGTGCCAGCAGCTTGATCGGACAGGGTTCCTACGAGCAGTACTTC.

Many counts were recorded for this clonotype. V is TRBV5-6 and J is TRBJ2-7, with 10 bases identical to TRBD1. This CDR3 has 15 residues. With 4 bases clipped from V and 3 bases from J, the junction kept 7 bases outside the gene matches. Germline V gene data show CDR1 as SGHDT and CDR2 as YYEEEE. The CDR3 here is CASSQMTGGLYEQYF. DNA of the CDR3: TGTGCCAGCAGCCAGATGACAGGGGGCCTCTACGAGCAGTACTTC.

This clonotype was recorded many times. The chain links TRBV11-2 to TRBJ2-5; 11 bases are a match to TRBD2. The germline CDR1 and CDR2 sequences are SGHAT and FQNNGV. The ends lost 1 base at V and 1 base at J; junction bases unmatched: 2. This CDR3 is built from 16 residues. In DNA, the CDR3 is TGTGCCAGCAGCTTAGGACTAGCGGGGCCCCAAGAGACCCAGTACTTC. It is translated as CASSLGLAGPQETQYF.

This clonotype was seen a few times. This chain links TRBV28 with TRBJ1-3; D call uncertain. CDR3 length equals 13 residues. Deletions cut 2 bases from V and 8 bases from J, with 10 bases between. In germline, CDR1 is MDHEN, CDR2 SYDVKM. CDR3: CASSLVSEDTIYF. CDR3 DNA: TGTGCCAGCAGTTTAGTCTCCGAGGACACCATATATTTT.

This clonotype was observed many times. The genes are TRBV5-1 and TRBJ2-5, with D uncertain. Per the germline V gene, CDR1 is SGHRS and CDR2 is YFSETQ. V lost 0 bases and J 4 bases, leaving 7 bases between the germline ends. The CDR3 consists of 13 residues. The chain's CDR3 is CASSLEGRETQYF. In DNA form, the CDR3 reads TGCGCCAGCAGCTTGGAAGGCCGAGAGACCCAGTACTTC.

The chain is built from TRBV29-1 and TRBJ2-2, with 7 bases identical to TRBD2. V shed 8 bases and J 3 bases; nucleotides not matched to a gene: 6. Per the germline V gene, CDR1 is SQVTM and CDR2 is ANQGSEA. The CDR3 consists of 13 residues. In DNA form, the CDR3 reads TGCAGCCACGGACGGGGGGACACCGGGGAGCTGTTTTTT. Translated, it gives CSHGRGDTGELFF.

The chain employs TRBV28 and TRBJ1-2, with 8 positions matching TRBD1. The CDR3 is made up of 13 amino acids. CDR1 MDHEN and CDR2 SYDVKM come from the germline V gene. Germline trimming cut 8 bases from V and 5 bases from J; bases unmatched to any gene: 7. This chain's CDR3 is CASQRQGNYGYTF. For the CDR3, the DNA is TGTGCCAGCCAAAGACAGGGGAATTATGGCTACACCTTC.

The chain recombines TRBV13 with TRBJ2-7; tentatively, D is TRBD1 or TRBD2 (5 bases each). V was trimmed by 0 bases and J by 5 bases, leaving 11 bases between them. Germline lookup yields CDR1 PRHDT and CDR2 FYEKMQ (reference sequence). CDR3 length: 14 amino acids. The DNA of the CDR3 is TGTGCCAGCAGCTTAGGGGGGACGGCGAACGAGCAGTACTTC. Encoded protein: CASSLGGTANEQYF.